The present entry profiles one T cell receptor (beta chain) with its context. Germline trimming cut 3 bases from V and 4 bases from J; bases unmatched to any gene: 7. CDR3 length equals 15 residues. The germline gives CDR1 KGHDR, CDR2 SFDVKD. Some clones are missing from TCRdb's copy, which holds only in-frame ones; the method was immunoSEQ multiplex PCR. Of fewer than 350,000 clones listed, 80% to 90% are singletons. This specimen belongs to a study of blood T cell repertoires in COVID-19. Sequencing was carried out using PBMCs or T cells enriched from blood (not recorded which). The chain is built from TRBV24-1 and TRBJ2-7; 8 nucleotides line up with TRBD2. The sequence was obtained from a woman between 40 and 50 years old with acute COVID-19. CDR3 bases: TGTGCCACCAGTGATCCCGGGACTAGTGGTTACGAGCAGTACTTC. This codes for CATSDPGTSGYEQYF.